A single sample gave rise to the 20 T cell receptor beta chains below, sequenced in a study of T cell changes during pregnancy in multiple sclerosis. Some clones are missing from TCRdb's copy, which holds only in-frame ones; the method was immunoSEQ multiplex PCR. The repertoire has some 81,000 clones, roughly 91% of them found once; the top ten carry 2% to 3%. The sample in question was peripheral blood, obtained after pregnancy. The receptors derive from a female donor in good health, enrolled as a control in a pregnancy study.

The chain combines TRBV20-1 with TRBJ1-1; D remains unclear. Germline values: CDR1 DFQATT, CDR2 SNEGSKA (reference sequence). Trimming took 5 bases from V and 1 from J, leaving 5 bases between them. The CDR3 totals 11 residues. CDR3 sequence: CSAAENTEAFF. The DNA for the CDR3 is TGCAGTGCTGCAGAGAACACTGAAGCTTTCTTT.

V is TRBV9 and J is TRBJ2-1, with TRBD2 identical over 10 bases. The germline V gene encodes CDR1 SGDLS and CDR2 YYNGEE. J lost 7 bases, V lost 2 bases, and 12 bases had no gene match. The CDR3 sequence is 17 residues long. CDR3 region: CASSVSVGAGGKNEQFF. DNA for the CDR3: TGTGCCAGCAGCGTCAGCGTAGGAGCGGGAGGGAAGAATGAGCAGTTCTTC. The full variable domain, its missing parts supplied by reference TRBV9 and TRBJ2-1, is DSGVTQTPKHLITATGQRVTLRCSPRSGDLSVYWYQQSLDQGLQFLIQYYNGEERAKGNILERFSAQQFPDLHSELNLSSLELGDSALYFCASSVSVGAGGKNEQFFGPGTRLTVL.

The chain joins TRBV7-2 to TRBJ1-4; D is possibly TRBD1 (5 bases). V lost 2 bases, J lost 10 bases, and 20 bases lay in between. The CDR3 is made up of 16 amino acids. The germline gives CDR1 SGHTA, CDR2 FQGNSA. The CDR3, as DNA: TGTGCCAGCAGCTTACAAGGGGCAGGGAAATCTGGAAAACTGTTTTTT. It specifies CASSLQGAGKSGKLFF.

This clone has a handful of counts. The chain recombines TRBV29-1 with TRBJ1-1; D remains unclear. V dropped 5 bases and J dropped 1 base, with 14 bases sitting between them. Looked up from germline, CDR1 is SQVTM and CDR2 is ANQGSEA. This CDR3 spans 14 amino acids. The CDR3 spells CSVILYPSNTEAFF. The DNA for the CDR3 is TGCAGCGTTATTCTGTATCCGTCGAACACTGAAGCTTTCTTT.

The gene calls are TRBV19 and TRBJ1-5, with 10 positions matching TRBD1. The V segment lost 7 bases and the J segment 4 bases; nucleotides outside the gene matches: 7. CDR1 is LNHDA and CDR2 is SQIVND in the germline V gene (reference sequence). CDR3 length: 15 amino acids. The CDR3, as DNA: TGTGCCAGTAAAATTCAGGGACAGGGGAATCAGCCCCAGCATTTT. Translation: CASKIQGQGNQPQHF.

The chain employs TRBV29-1 and TRBJ2-7; D is possibly TRBD2 (7 bases). The CDR3 runs 14 residues. From germline, CDR1 is SQVTM and CDR2 ANQGSEA. Trimming stripped 5 bases from V and 2 bases from J, with 16 bases between. The CDR3 DNA follows: TGCAGCGTTTTTGGGGGGGCGGGGGCCTACGAGCAGTACTTC. Its protein product is CSVFGGAGAYEQYF.

This chain uses TRBV14 with TRBJ1-1, with 11 bases aligning to TRBD1. The CDR3 has 17 amino acids. V was clipped by 1 base and J by 4 bases; unmatched bases: 8. Per germline, CDR1 SGHDN and CDR2 FVKESK. This CDR3 is CASSQGRTGGGITEAFF. Here the CDR3 DNA reads TGTGCCAGCAGCCAAGGGCGGACAGGGGGCGGCATCACTGAAGCTTTCTTT.

The chain links TRBV7-6 to TRBJ2-7, with 7 bases aligning to TRBD2. The CDR3 contains 17 residues. V gave up 5 bases and J gave up 2 bases; unmatched junction bases: 15. The germline CDR1 and CDR2 sequences are SGHVS and FNYEAQ. CDR3 residues: CASSLGEGIGGAYEQYF. In nucleotides, the CDR3 is TGTGCCAGCAGCCTAGGGGAGGGAATAGGAGGGGCCTACGAGCAGTACTTC.

This chain uses TRBV10-2 with TRBJ2-3; D is unclear. Germline CDR1 WSHSY, CDR2 SAAADI. The CDR3 spans 13 residues. V was clipped by 6 bases and J by 0 bases, with 7 bases between them. Written as DNA, the CDR3 is TGCGCCAGCAGAGAACAGAGCACAGATACGCAGTATTTT. Amino acids: CASREQSTDTQYF.

The V and J genes are TRBV6-6 and TRBJ1-2; no clear D. This CDR3 spans 16 amino acids. Trimming shortened V by 0 bases and J by 4 bases, and 15 bases separated the two germline ends. CDR1 is MNHNY and CDR2 is SVGAGI in the germline V gene (reference sequence). CDR3 in amino acids: CASSYSIPNTAYGYTF. CDR3 in DNA: TGTGCCAGCAGTTACTCGATCCCCAATACTGCCTATGGCTACACCTTC.

This chain connects TRBV5-1 to TRBJ2-1; TRBD2 agrees at 9 bases. This CDR3 has 17 amino acids. Trimming at V came to 4 bases and at J to 6 bases, leaving 14 bases not matched to a gene. Per the germline V gene, CDR1 is SGHRS and CDR2 is YFSETQ. The CDR3 region has the DNA TGCGCCAGCAGCCTCCTAAAGAGCGGGGGGCCATCCAATGAGCAGTTCTTC. Translation gives CASSLLKSGGPSNEQFF.

The chain recombines TRBV2 with TRBJ2-3, with 10 nucleotides matching TRBD2. V lost 6 bases, J lost 2 bases, and 8 bases stayed unmatched. This CDR3 has 16 residues. Germline CDR1 SNHLY, CDR2 FYNNEI. CDR3 nucleotides: TGTGCCAGCAGGGGGTCAGGACTAGCGGACACAGATACGCAGTATTTT. It is translated as CASRGSGLADTDTQYF.

The chain combines TRBV5-1 with TRBJ2-5; D gene uncertain. Trimming left V 0 bases short and J 4 bases short, with 7 bases between. The CDR3 consists of 13 residues. Germline CDR1 SGHRS, CDR2 YFSETQ. The DNA for the CDR3 is TGCGCCAGCAGCTTGGATAGTCGAGAGACCCAGTACTTC. Protein: CASSLDSRETQYF. Full variable domain (rest looked up from reference TRBV5-1 and TRBJ2-5): KAGVTQTPRYLIKTRGQQVTLSCSPISGHRSVSWYQQTPGQGLQFLFEYFSETQRNKGNFPGRFSGRQFSNSRSEMNVSTLELGDSALYLCASSLDSRETQYFGPGTRLLVL.

This chain joins TRBV5-3 and TRBJ2-1; TRBD2 might be the D (6 bases). TRBV5-3 is recorded as an ORF, its role being uncertain. V lost 0 bases and J 5 bases, leaving 18 bases between the germline ends. This CDR3 contains 17 residues. The CDR3 spells CARSLVRAGPTHNEQFF. The CDR3 nucleotides read TGTGCCAGAAGCTTGGTTAGGGCGGGACCAACACACAATGAGCAGTTCTTC.

J is TRBJ1-3 and V is TRBV5-4; a weak D match, TRBD1 (5 bases). CDR1 SGHNT and CDR2 YYREEE come from the germline V gene (reference sequence). The CDR3 has 14 amino acids. V was pared by 0 bases and J by 2 bases, with 6 bases between. The chain's CDR3 is CASSLGGAGNTIYF. In DNA, the CDR3 is TGTGCCAGCAGCTTGGGGGGCGCTGGAAACACCATATATTTT.

The chain employs TRBV5-4 and TRBJ2-3; 7 positions agree with TRBD2. The length of the CDR3 is 15 residues. Looked up from germline, CDR1 is SGHNT and CDR2 is YYREEE (reference sequence). After removal of 4 bases from V and 1 base from J, the junction contained 6 bases not matched to a gene. DNA for the CDR3: TGTGCCAGCAGCAGCACTAGCGTGGGCACAGATACGCAGTATTTT. It specifies CASSSTSVGTDTQYF.

This clone was found once. The chain links TRBV10-1 to TRBJ2-1; D gene unclear. V lost 4 bases, J lost 6 bases, and 7 bases lay in between. From germline, CDR1 is WNHNN and CDR2 SYGVQD (reference sequence). The CDR3 runs 12 residues. The CDR3 spells CASSGSSNEQFF. The CDR3 nucleotides read TGCGCCAGCAGTGGTTCTAGCAATGAGCAGTTCTTC.

This clone was detected only once. The chain joins TRBV5-1 to TRBJ2-5; D unresolved. The V gene's germline CDR1 is SGHRS and CDR2 YFSETQ. The CDR3 length is 13 residues. Trimming removed 0 bases from V and 4 bases from J, with 7 bases in between. The DNA for the CDR3 is TGCGCCAGCAGCTTGGACTCCTCAGAGACCCAGTACTTC. Translation: CASSLDSSETQYF.

This sequence joins TRBV30 and TRBJ2-2, with a possible D match to TRBD1 (7 bases). The germline V gene has CDR1 GTSNPN and CDR2 SVGIG (reference sequence). Trimming took 5 bases from V and 0 from J, leaving 13 bases between them. The CDR3 consists of 15 residues. The CDR3 loop is CAWSGGRTNTGELFF. For the CDR3, the DNA is TGTGCCTGGTCAGGGGGGCGGACGAACACCGGGGAGCTGTTTTTT.

This sequence joins TRBV15 and TRBJ1-1; D call uncertain. Germline values: CDR1 LNHNV, CDR2 YYDKDF (reference sequence). Trimming shortened V by 5 bases and J by 1 base, and 8 bases separated the two germline ends. The CDR3 runs to 13 residues. CDR3 loop: CATSGPKNTEAFF. The CDR3 DNA sequence: TGTGCCACCAGCGGTCCTAAGAACACTGAAGCTTTCTTT.